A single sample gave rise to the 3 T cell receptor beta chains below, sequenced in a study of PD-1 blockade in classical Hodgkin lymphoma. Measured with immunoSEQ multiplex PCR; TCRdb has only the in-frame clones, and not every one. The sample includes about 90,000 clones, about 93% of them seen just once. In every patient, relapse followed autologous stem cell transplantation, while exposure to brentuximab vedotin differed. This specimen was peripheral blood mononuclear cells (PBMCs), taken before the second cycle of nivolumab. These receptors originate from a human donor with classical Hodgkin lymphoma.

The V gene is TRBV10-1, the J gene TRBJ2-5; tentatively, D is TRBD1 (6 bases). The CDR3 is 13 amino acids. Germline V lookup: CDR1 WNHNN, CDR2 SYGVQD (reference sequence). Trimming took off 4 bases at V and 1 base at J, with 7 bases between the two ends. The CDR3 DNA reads TGCGCCAGCAGTGTACAGGGCCAAGAGACCCAGTACTTC. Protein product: CASSVQGQETQYF.

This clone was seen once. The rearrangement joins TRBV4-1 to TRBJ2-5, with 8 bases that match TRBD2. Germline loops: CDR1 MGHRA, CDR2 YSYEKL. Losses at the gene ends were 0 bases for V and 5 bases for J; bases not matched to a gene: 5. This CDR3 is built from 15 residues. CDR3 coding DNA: TGCGCCAGCAGCCAAGATACTAGCGGTGTTGAGACCCAGTACTTC. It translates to CASSQDTSGVETQYF.

CDR3 nucleotide sequence: TGTGCCAGCAGTTATAGTCGGGCAGCTAACTATGGCTACACCTTC. Encoded protein: CASSYSRAANYGYTF. The J gene is TRBJ1-2, the V gene TRBV6-5, with D unclear. The germline V gene encodes CDR1 MNHEY and CDR2 SVGAGI. Trimming took 3 bases from V and 0 from J, leaving 11 bases between them. The CDR3 runs to 15 residues.